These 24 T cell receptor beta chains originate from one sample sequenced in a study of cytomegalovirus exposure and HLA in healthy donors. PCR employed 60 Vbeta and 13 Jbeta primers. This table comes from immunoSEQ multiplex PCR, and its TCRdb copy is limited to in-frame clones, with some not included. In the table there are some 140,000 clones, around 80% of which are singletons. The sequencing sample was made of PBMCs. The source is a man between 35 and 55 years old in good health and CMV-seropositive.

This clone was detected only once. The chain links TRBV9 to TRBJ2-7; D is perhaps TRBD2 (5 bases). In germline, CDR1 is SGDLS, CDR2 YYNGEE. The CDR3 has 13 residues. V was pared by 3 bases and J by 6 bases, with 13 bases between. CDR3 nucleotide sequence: TGTGCCAGCAGCGAACTAGTACCTGGCGAGCAGTACTTC. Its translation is CASSELVPGEQYF.

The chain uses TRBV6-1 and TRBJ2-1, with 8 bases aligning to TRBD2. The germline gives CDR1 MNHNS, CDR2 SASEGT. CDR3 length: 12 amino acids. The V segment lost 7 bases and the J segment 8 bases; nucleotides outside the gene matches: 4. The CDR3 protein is CASTPGGDEQFF. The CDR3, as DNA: TGTGCCAGCACCCCCGGGGGGGATGAGCAGTTCTTC.

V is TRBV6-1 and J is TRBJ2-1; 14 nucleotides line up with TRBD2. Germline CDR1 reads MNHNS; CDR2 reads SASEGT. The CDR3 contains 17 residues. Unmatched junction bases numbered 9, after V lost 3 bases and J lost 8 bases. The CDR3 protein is CASSDAGLAGVGDEQFF. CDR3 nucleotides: TGTGCCAGCAGTGATGCGGGACTAGCGGGAGTAGGCGATGAGCAGTTCTTC.

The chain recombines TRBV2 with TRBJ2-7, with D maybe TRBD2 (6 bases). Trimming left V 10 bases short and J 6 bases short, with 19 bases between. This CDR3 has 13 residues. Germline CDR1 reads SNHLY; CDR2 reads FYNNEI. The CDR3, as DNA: TGTGCCACCTTAAGCGGGTTTCGCTGCGAGCAGTACTTC. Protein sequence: CATLSGFRCEQYF.

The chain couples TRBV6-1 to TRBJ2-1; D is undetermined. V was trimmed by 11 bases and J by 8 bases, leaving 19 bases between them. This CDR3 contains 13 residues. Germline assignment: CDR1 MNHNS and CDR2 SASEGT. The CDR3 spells CAVLRSGVDEQFF. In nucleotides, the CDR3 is TGTGCCGTCCTGCGTTCGGGTGTCGATGAGCAGTTCTTC.

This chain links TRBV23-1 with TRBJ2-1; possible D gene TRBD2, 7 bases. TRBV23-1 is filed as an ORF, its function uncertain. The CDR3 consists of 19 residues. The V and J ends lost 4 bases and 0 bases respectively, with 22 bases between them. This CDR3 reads CASSPGVAGGGSSYNEQFF. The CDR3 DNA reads TGCGCCAGCAGTCCAGGGGTGGCAGGTGGCGGGAGCTCCTACAATGAGCAGTTCTTC.

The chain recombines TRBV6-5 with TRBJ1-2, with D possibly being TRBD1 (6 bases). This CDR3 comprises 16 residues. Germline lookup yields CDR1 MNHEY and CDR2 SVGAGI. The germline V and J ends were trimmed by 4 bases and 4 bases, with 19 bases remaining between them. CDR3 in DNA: TGTGCCAGCAGTTCCCCCGGGACAACGCCGGTCTATGGCTACACCTTC. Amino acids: CASSSPGTTPVYGYTF.

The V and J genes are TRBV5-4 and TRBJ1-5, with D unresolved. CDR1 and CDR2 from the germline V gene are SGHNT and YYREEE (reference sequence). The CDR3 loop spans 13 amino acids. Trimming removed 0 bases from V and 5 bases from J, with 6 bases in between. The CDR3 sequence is CASSLDGDQPQHF. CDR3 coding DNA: TGTGCCAGCAGCTTGGACGGGGATCAGCCCCAGCATTTT.

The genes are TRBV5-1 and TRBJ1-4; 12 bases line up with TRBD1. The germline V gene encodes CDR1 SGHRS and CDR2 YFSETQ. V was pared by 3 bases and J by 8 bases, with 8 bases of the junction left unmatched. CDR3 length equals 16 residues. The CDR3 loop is CASSSGTGGGNEKLFF. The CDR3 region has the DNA TGCGCCAGCAGCTCCGGGACAGGGGGCGGGAACGAAAAACTGTTTTTT.

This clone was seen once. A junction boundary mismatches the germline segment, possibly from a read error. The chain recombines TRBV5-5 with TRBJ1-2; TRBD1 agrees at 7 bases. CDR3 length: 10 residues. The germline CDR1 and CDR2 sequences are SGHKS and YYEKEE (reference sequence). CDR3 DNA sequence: TGTGCCAGCAGCAGCGGACAGGACTTCTTC. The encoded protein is CASSSGQDFF.

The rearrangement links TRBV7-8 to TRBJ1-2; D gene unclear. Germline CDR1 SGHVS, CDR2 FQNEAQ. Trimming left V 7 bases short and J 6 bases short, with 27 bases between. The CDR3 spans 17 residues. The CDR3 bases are TGTGCCAGCACCACTCACGAGGGCGGATGGGCGCTGGATGGCTACACCTTC. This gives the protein CASTTHEGGWALDGYTF.

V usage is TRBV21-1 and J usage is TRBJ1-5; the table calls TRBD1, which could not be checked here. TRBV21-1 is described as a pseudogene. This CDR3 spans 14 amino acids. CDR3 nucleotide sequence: TGTGCCAGCAGCAAGGGACATTTGAATCAGCCCCAGCATTTT. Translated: CASSKGHLNQPQHF.

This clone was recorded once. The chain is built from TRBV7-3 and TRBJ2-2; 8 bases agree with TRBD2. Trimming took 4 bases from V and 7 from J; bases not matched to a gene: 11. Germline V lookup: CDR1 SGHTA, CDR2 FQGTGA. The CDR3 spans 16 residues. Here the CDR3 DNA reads TGTGCCAGCAGCTCCGGACTAGCCGAGGCTGGCGGGGAGCTGTTTTTT. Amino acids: CASSSGLAEAGGELFF.

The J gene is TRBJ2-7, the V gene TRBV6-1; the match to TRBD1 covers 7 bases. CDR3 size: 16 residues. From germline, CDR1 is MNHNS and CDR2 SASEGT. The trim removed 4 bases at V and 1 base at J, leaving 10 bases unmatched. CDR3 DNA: TGTGCCAGCAGTGTACCGGTGGACAGGCCTTCCTACGAGCAGTACTTC. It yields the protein CASSVPVDRPSYEQYF.

The CDR3 region has the DNA TGTGCCAGCAGCTCGATAGCGGGAGGGCTCTACGAGCAGTACTTC. Translating gives CASSSIAGGLYEQYF. This chain links TRBV9 with TRBJ2-7; 11 nucleotides match TRBD2. The V gene's germline CDR1 is SGDLS and CDR2 YYNGEE. The CDR3 length is 15 residues. The trim removed 4 bases at V and 3 bases at J, leaving 6 bases unmatched.

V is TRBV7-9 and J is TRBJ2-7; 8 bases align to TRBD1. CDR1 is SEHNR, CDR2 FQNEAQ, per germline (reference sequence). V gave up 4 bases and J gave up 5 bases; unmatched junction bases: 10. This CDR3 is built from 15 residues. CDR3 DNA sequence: TGTGCCAGCAGCTCCCGGACAGGGCGGTCGGACGAGCAGTACTTC. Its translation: CASSSRTGRSDEQYF.

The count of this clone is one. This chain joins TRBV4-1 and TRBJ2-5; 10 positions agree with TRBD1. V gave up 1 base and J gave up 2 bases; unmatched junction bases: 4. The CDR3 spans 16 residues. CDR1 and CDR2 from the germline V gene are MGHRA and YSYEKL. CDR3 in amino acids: CASSQVQDRGQETQYF. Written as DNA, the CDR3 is TGCGCCAGCAGCCAAGTTCAGGACAGGGGGCAAGAGACCCAGTACTTC.

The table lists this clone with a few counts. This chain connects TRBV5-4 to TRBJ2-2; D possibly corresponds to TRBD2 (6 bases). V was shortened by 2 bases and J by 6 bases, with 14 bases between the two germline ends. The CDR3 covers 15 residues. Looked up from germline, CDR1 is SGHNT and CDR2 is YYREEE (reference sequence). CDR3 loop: CASSFRLGESGELFF. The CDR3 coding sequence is TGTGCCAGCAGCTTCAGACTAGGGGAATCCGGGGAGCTGTTTTTT.

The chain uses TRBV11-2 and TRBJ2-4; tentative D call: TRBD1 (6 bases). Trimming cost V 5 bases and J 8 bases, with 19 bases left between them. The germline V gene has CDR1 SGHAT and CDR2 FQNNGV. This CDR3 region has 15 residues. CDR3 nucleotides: TGTGCCAGCAGCGCCTCCGTGGGGGCGTGGGACATTCAGTACTTC. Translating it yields CASSASVGAWDIQYF.

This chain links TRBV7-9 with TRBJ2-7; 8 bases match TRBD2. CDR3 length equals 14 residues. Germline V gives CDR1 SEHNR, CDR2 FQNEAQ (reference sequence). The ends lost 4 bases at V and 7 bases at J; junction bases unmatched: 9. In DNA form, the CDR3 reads TGTGCCAGCAGCTCAGAAGCGGGGGCGTATGAGCAGTACTTC. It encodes CASSSEAGAYEQYF.

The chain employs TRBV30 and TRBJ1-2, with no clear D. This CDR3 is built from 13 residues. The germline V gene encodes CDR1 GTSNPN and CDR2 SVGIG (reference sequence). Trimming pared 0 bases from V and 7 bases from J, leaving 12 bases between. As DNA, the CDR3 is TGTGCCTGGAGTGTACTGTCGAGGGCTGGCTACACCTTC. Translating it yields CAWSVLSRAGYTF.

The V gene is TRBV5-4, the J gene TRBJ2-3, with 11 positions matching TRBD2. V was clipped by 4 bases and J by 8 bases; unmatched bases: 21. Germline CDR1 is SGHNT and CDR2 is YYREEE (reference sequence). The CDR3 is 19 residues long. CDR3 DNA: TGTGCCAGCAGCCAAGAGGGTGGGGCACTAGCGGGAGAAGTGAGTACGCAGTATTTT. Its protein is CASSQEGGALAGEVSTQYF.

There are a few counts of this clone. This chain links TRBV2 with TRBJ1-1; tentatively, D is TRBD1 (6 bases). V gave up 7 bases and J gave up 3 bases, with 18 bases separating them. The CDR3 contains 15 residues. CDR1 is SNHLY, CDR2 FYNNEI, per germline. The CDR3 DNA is TGTGCCAGCACTTCGGGATCCGAGGGGGACACTGAAGCTTTCTTT. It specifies CASTSGSEGDTEAFF.

CDR3 coding DNA: TGTGCCAGCAGCAAAGGGGTCTCCTCCTACAATGAGCAGTTCTTC. Translation: CASSKGVSSYNEQFF. The chain links TRBV6-1 to TRBJ2-1, with D possibly TRBD1 on 5 matching bases. The length of the CDR3 is 15 residues. V was cut by 6 bases and J by 0 bases, with 12 bases left in between. The germline V gene encodes CDR1 MNHNS and CDR2 SASEGT.